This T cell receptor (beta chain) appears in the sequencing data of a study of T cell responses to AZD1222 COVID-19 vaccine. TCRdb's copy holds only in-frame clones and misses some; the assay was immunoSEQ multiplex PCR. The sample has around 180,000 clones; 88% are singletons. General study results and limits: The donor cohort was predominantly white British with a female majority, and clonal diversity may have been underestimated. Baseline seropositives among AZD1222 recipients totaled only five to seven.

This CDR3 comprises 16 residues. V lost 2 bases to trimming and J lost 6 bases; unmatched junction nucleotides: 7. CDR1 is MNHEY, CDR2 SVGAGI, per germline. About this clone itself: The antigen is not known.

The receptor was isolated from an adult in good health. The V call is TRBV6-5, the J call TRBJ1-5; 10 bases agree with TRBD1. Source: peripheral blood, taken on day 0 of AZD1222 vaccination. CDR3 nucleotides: TGTGCCAGCAGTTACCCGCCGGGACAGGGGCTTCAGCCCCAGCATTTT. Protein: CASSYPPGQGLQPQHF.